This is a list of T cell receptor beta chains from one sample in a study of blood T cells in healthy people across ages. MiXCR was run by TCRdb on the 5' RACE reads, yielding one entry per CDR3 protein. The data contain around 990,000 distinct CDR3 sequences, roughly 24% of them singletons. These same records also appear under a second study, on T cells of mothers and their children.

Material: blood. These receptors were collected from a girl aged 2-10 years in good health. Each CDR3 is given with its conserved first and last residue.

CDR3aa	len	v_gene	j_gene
CASSFGPGQGNEKLFF	16	TRBV7-8	TRBJ1-4
CSATRMYGVTGELFF	15	TRBV20-1	TRBJ2-2
CSARSRATGTDTQYF	15	TRBV20-1	TRBJ2-3
CASSSGQQANYGYTF	15	TRBV4-1	TRBJ1-2
CASSVMSSGINEQFF	15	TRBV9	TRBJ2-1
CASRTAVNEKLFF	13	TRBV10-2	TRBJ1-4
CASGSGQGQETQYF	14	TRBV12-5	TRBJ2-5
CATSDHGRGTDTQYF	15	TRBV24-1	TRBJ2-3
CATKSFLFEAGGRDNEQFF	19	TRBV11-3	.
CASRSDSRETQYF	13	TRBV12-3/TRBV12-4	TRBJ2-5
CASSDDRFEAFF	12	TRBV4-1	TRBJ1-1
CAISEWREAVSEQYF	15	TRBV10-3	.
CASSQVGVTGAYEQYF	16	TRBV4-3	TRBJ2-7
CASSQDWTDTPTEAFF	16	TRBV3-1	TRBJ1-1
CASSRDHEKLFF	12	TRBV9	TRBJ1-4
CASSPGPGTGVAPGELFF	18	TRBV7-6	TRBJ2-2
CASSQDFRPTDTQYF	15	TRBV4-3	TRBJ2-3
CASSLGTSAKQYF	13	TRBV7-2	TRBJ2-7
CASSQYLSYEQYF	13	TRBV14	TRBJ2-7
CASSFGGPNSPLHF	14	TRBV12-3/TRBV12-4	TRBJ1-6
CASSEARLGSLDTQYF	16	TRBV6-1	TRBJ2-3
CASSWTGTSGSSYNEQFF	18	TRBV5-1	TRBJ2-1
CASSLWAGRKTQYF	14	TRBV28	.
CASSSSGGAQTQYF	14	TRBV7-2	TRBJ2-5
CASSLVWSEVNSPLHF	16	TRBV7-8	TRBJ1-6
CSASGNQETQYF	12	TRBV20-1	TRBJ2-5
CASSSVVAGGGHEQYF	16	TRBV7-9	.
CASEEGAKNIQYF	13	TRBV7-9	TRBJ2-4
CASGLGPGLETQYF	14	TRBV12-5	TRBJ2-5
CASSDGLSGNTIYF	14	TRBV2	TRBJ1-3
CSVVWGYEQYF	11	TRBV29-1	TRBJ2-7
CASSRTGRLQETQYF	15	TRBV7-6	TRBJ2-5
CASSGPLRGYTF	12	TRBV2	TRBJ1-2
CSVVSFAASYEQYF	14	TRBV29-1	TRBJ2-7
CASSFSSSGGSHGYTF	16	TRBV7-6	TRBJ1-2
CASSPDIPYEQYF	13	TRBV7-6	TRBJ2-7
CASSYSSGRTEAFF	14	TRBV6-2/TRBV6-3	TRBJ1-1
CASSLRAGVAGTDTQYF	17	TRBV7-9	TRBJ2-3
CASSLFIYEQYF	12	TRBV12-3/TRBV12-4	TRBJ2-7
CSVEDLRRRANYGYTF	16	TRBV29-1	TRBJ1-2
CAISVVAAETQYF	13	TRBV10-3	TRBJ2-5
CASSSLQGAGEKLFF	15	TRBV27	TRBJ1-4
CASNTGTGVYQQYF	14	TRBV19	TRBJ2-7
CSSVLGNRYTF	11	TRBV29-1	TRBJ1-2
CASSSPAGAGANVLTF	16	TRBV7-6	TRBJ2-6
CASSYSTLPLLGEQFF	16	TRBV6-5	.
CASSPPAALQETQYF	15	TRBV7-6	TRBJ2-5
CASSLWTVSYEQYF	14	TRBV7-9	.
CASSLQTFYEQYF	13	TRBV25-1	TRBJ2-7
CASSFGLNPMAFF	13	TRBV7-9	TRBJ1-1
CASSALADSGANVLTF	16	TRBV6-4	TRBJ2-6
CSVVSGFGEKLFF	13	TRBV29-1	TRBJ1-4
CSAPALQRGQETQYF	15	TRBV20-1	TRBJ2-5
CSVIQGRSGANVLTF	15	TRBV29-1	TRBJ2-6
CSVAPRVLRVWGNEQFF	17	TRBV29-1	.
CASSEAVKGETQYF	14	TRBV5-1	TRBJ2-5
CSVSGATNEKLFF	13	TRBV29-1	TRBJ1-4
CASSQGIAGPETQYF	15	TRBV7-2	TRBJ2-5